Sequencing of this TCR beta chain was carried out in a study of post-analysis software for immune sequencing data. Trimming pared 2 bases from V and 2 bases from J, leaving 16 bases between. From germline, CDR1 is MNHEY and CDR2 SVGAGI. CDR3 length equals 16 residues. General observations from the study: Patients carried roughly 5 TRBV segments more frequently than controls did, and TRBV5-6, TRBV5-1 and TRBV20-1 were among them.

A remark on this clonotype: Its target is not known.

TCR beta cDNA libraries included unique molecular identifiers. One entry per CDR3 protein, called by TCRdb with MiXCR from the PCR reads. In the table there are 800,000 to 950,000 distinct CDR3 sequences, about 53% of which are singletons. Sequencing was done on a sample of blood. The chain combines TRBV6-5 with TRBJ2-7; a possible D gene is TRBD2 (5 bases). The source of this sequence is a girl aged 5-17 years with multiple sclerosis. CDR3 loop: CASSYGIPAAAYEQYF. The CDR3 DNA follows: TGTGCCAGCAGTTACGGTATTCCAGCGGCTGCCTACGAGCAGTACTTC.